This TCR beta chain was sequenced for a study of T cells expressing NK-cell markers. From the 5' RACE reads, TCRdb lists one entry per CDR3 protein and no DNA. Listed are about 440,000 distinct CDR3 sequences; 7.3% falls within the top ten. The receptor's source is a woman aged 18 to 69 in good health. The sequenced sample consisted of blood T cells: a sorted CD56 or NKG2C T cell subset, CD4+ or CD8+ T cells, or bulk PBMC T cells (not recorded which).

Here the CDR3 reads CASSFRGANTGELFF. J is TRBJ2-2 and V is TRBV11-2; the TRBD1 assignment by TCRdb is unverifiable without DNA. Germline CDR1 reads SGHAT; CDR2 reads FQNNGV. There are 15 residues in the CDR3. The full variable domain, with the rest looked up from reference TRBV11-2 and TRBJ2-2, is EAGVAQSPRYKIIEKRQSVAFWCNPISGHATLYWYQQILGQGPKLLIQFQNNGVVDDSQLPKDRFSAERLKGVDSTLKIQPAKLEDSAVYLCASSFRGANTGELFFGEGSRLTVL.